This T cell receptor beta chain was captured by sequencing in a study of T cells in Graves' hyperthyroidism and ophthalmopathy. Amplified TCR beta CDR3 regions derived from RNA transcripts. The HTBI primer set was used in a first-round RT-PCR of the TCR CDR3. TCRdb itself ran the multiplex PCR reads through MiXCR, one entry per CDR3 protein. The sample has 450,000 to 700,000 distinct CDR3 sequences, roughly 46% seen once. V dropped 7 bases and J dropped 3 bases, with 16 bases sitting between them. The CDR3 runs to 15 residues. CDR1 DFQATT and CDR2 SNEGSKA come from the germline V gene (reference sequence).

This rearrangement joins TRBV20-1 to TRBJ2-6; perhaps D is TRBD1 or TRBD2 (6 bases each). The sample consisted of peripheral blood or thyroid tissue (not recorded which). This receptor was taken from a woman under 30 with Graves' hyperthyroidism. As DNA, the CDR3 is TGCAGTGGACGAAGACAGGACTATGGGGCCAACGTCCTGACTTTC. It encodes CSGRRQDYGANVLTF.